This T cell receptor beta chain was identified in a study of blood T cell repertoires in COVID-19. Study in general: Sites across the United States, Italy and Spain contributed samples from acute and convalescent COVID-19. In each case, the material was cDNA or gDNA derived from T cells, B-cell-depleted T cells, or PBMCs.

The authors' processing: It was from reference gene primer amplification that nucleated cell counts were estimated. The data were produced by immunoSEQ multiplex PCR, yet TCRdb's version contains in-frame clones alone and is incomplete. That table is the source of V, J and clone size, and D and trimming were worked out from the DNA. The data contain roughly 250,000 clones, 84% of them singletons. Looked up from germline, CDR1 is LNHDA and CDR2 is SQIVND (reference sequence). V lost 1 base and J 0 bases, leaving 6 bases between the germline ends. The CDR3 spans 15 residues. Material for sequencing was peripheral blood. The receptor's source is a human donor in a cohort sampled during active COVID-19. The chain combines TRBV19 with TRBJ1-4; possibly TRBD1 for D (5 bases). The DNA for the CDR3 is TGTGCCAGTAGTATAGGGGGCTCAACTAATGAAAAACTGTTTTTT. Protein product: CASSIGGSTNEKLFF.